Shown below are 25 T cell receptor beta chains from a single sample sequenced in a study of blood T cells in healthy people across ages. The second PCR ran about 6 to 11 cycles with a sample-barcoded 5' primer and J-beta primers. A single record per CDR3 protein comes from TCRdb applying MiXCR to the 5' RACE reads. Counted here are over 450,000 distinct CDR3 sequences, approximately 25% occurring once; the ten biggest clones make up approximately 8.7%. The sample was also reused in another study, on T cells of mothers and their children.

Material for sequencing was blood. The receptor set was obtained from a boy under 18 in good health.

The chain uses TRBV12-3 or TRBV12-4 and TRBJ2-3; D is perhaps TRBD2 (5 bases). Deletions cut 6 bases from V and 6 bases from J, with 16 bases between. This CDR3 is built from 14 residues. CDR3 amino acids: CASRGSKLRDTQYF. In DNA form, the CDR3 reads TGTGCCAGCAGAGGGAGTAAACTCAGGGATACGCAGTATTTT.

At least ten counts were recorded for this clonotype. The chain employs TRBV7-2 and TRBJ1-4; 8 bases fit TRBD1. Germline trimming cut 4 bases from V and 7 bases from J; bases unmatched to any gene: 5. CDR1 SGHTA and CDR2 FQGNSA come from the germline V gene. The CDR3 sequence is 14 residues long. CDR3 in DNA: TGTGCCAGCAGCTCCGACAGGGGAGGTGAAAAACTGTTTTTT. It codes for CASSSDRGGEKLFF. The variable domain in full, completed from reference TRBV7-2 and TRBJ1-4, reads GAGVSQSPSNKVTEKGKDVELRCDPISGHTALYWYRQSLGQGLEFLIYFQGNSAPDKSGLPSDRFSAERTGGSVSTLTIQRTQQEDSAVYLCASSSDRGGEKLFFGSGTQLSVL.

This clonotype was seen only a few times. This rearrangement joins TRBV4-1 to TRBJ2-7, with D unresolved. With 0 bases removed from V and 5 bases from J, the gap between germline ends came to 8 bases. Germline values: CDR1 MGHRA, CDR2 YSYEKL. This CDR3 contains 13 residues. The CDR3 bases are TGCGCCAGCAGCCAAGAGACTCTCCACGAGCAGTACTTC. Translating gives CASSQETLHEQYF.

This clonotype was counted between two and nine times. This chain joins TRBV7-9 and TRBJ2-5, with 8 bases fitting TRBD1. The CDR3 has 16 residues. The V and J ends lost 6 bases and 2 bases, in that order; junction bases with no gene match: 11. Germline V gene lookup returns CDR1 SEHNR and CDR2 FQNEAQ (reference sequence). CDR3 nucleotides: TGTGCCAGCAGTCAAACCACGACAGGGGAACAAGAGACCCAGTACTTC. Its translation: CASSQTTTGEQETQYF. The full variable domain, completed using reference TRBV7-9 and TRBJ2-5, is DTGVSQNPRHKITKRGQNVTFRCDPISEHNRLYWYRQTLGQGPEFLTYFQNEAQLEKSRLLSDRFSAERPKGSFSTLEIQRTEQGDSAMYLCASSQTTTGEQETQYFGPGTRLLVL.

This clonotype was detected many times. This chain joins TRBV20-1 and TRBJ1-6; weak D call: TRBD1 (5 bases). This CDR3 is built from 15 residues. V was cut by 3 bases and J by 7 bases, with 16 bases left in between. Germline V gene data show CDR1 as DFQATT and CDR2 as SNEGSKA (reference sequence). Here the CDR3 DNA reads TGCAGTGCTAGTGACAAGACAGTGCCGAATTCACCCCTCCACTTT. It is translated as CSASDKTVPNSPLHF.

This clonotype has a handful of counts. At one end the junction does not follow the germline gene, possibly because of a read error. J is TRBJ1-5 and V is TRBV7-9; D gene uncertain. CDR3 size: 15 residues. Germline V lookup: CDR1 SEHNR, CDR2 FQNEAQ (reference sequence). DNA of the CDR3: TGTGCCAGCAGCTTAGGGCCCGGTAATAATCAGCCCCGGCATTTT. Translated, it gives CASSLGPGNNQPRHF. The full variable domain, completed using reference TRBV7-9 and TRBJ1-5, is DTGVSQNPRHKITKRGQNVTFRCDPISEHNRLYWYRQTLGQGPEFLTYFQNEAQLEKSRLLSDRFSAERPKGSFSTLEIQRTEQGDSAMYLCASSLGPGNNQPRHFGDGTRLSIL.

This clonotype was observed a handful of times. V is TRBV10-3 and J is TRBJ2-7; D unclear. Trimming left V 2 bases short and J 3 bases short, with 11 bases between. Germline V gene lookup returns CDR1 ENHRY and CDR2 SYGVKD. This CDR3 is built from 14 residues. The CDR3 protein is CAISEGDTFYEQYF. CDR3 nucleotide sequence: TGTGCCATCAGTGAGGGGGATACGTTCTACGAGCAGTACTTC.

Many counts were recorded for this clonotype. The CDR3 protein is CSARDLGLGDTGELFF. CDR3 coding DNA: TGCAGTGCTAGAGATTTGGGACTAGGTGACACCGGGGAGCTGTTTTTT. The chain uses TRBV20-1 and TRBJ2-2, with 8 bases that match TRBD2. This CDR3 comprises 16 residues. The germline V gene has CDR1 DFQATT and CDR2 SNEGSKA (reference sequence). The ends lost 0 bases at V and 3 bases at J; junction bases unmatched: 6.

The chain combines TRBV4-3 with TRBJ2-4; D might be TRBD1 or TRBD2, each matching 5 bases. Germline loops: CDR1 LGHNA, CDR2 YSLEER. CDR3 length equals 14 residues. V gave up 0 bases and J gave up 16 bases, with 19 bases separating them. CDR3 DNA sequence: TGCGCCAGCAGCCAAGACCCCCGGGGACGGAGATCCTACTTC. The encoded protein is CASSQDPRGRRSYF.

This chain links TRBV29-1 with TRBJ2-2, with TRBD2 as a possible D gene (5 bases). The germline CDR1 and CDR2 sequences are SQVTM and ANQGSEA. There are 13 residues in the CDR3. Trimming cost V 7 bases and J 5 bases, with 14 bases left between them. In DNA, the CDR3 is TGCAGCGCTAGGGTCGGAGGAACCGGGGAGCTGTTTTTT. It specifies CSARVGGTGELFF.

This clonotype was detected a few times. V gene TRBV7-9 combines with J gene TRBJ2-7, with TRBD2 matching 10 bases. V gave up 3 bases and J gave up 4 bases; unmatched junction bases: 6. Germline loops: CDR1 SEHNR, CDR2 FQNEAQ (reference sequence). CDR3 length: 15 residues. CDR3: CASSLASGRIYEQYF. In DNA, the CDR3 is TGTGCCAGCAGCTTGGCTAGCGGGAGAATTTACGAGCAGTACTTC.

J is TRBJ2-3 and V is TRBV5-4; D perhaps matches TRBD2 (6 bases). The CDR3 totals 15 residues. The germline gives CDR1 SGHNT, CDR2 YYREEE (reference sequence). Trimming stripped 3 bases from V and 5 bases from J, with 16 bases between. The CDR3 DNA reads TGTGCCAGCAGCTCGGGACCACCGCGGGGAGATACGCAGTATTTT. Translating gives CASSSGPPRGDTQYF.

CDR3 nucleotides: TGTGCCACCAGCAGAGATCGCGGGACAGGGGACTACGAGCAGTACTTC. This encodes CATSRDRGTGDYEQYF. The V and J genes are TRBV15 and TRBJ2-7; the match to TRBD1 covers 10 bases. The germline CDR1 and CDR2 sequences are LNHNV and YYDKDF (reference sequence). With 0 bases clipped from V and 3 bases from J, the junction kept 5 bases outside the gene matches. The CDR3 sequence is 16 residues long.

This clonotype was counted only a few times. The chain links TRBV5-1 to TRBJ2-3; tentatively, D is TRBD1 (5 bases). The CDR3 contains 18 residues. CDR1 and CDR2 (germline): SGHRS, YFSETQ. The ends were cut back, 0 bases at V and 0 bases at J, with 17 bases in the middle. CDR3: CASSLDGRDSVSTDTQYF. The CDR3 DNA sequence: TGCGCCAGCAGCTTGGACGGCAGGGATTCCGTTAGCACAGATACGCAGTATTTT.

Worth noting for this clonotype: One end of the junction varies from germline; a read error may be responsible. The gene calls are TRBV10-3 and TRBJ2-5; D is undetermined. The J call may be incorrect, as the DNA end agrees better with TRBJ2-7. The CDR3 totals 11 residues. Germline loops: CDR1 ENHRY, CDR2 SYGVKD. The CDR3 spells CVISATYEQYF. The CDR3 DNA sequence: TGTGTCATCAGTGCCACCTACGAGCAGTACTTC.

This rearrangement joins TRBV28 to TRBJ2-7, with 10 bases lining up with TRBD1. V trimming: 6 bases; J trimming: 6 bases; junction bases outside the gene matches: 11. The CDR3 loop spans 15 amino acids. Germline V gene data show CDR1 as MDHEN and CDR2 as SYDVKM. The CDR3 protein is CASSQGGTGAREQYF. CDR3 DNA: TGTGCCAGCAGCCAAGGAGGGACAGGGGCTCGCGAGCAGTACTTC.

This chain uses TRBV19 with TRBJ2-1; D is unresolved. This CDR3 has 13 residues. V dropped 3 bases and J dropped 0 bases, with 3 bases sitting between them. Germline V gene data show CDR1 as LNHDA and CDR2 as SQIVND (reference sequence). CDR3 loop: CASSMVSYNEQFF. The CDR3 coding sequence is TGTGCCAGTAGTATGGTCTCCTACAATGAGCAGTTCTTC.

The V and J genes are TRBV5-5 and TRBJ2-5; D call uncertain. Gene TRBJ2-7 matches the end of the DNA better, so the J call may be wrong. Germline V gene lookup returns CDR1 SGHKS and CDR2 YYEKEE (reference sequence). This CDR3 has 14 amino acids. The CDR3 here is CASSLGLRDYEQYF. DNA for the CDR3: TGTGCCAGCAGCTTGGGACTGAGAGACTACGAGCAGTACTTC.

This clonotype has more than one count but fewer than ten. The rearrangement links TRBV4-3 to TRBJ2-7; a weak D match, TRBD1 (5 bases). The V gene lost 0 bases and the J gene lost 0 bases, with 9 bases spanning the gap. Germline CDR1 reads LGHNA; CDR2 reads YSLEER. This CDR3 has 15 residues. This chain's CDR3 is CASSQDTRASYEQYF. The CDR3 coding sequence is TGCGCCAGCAGCCAAGATACCAGGGCCTCCTACGAGCAGTACTTC.

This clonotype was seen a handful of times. CDR3: CSAKHNQADTQYF. The CDR3 nucleotides are TGCAGCGCCAAACACAATCAAGCAGATACGCAGTATTTT. This chain connects TRBV29-1 to TRBJ2-3; D unclear. Trimming took off 7 bases at V and 4 bases at J, with 15 bases between the two ends. CDR3 length equals 13 residues. The germline CDR1 and CDR2 sequences are SQVTM and ANQGSEA.

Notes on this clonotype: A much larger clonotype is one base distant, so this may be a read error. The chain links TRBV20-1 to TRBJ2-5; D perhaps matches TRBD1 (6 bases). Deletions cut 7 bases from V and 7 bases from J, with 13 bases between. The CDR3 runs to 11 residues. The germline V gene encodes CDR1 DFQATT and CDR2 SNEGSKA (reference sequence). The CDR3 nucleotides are TGCAGTGGAGCTAGCAGGGGGACCCAGTACTTC. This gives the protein CSGASRGTQYF.

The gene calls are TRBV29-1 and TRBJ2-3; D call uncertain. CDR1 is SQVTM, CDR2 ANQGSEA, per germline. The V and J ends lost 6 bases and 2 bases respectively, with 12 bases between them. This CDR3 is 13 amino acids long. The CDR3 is CSVDSTATDTQYF. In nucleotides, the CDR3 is TGCAGCGTAGATTCCACAGCCACAGATACGCAGTATTTT.

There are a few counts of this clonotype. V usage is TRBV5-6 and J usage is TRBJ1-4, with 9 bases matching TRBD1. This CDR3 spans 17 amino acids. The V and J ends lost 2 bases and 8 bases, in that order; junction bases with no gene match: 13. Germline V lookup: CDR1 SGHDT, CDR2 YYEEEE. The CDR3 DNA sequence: TGTGCCAGCAGCTTCCGGTCGACACAGGGGGCTAGAGAAAAACTGTTTTTT. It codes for CASSFRSTQGAREKLFF.

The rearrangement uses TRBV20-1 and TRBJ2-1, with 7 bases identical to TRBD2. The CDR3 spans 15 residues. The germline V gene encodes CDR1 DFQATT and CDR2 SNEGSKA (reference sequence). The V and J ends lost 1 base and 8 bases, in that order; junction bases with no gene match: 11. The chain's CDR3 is CSARGSGLGIYEQFF. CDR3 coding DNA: TGCAGTGCTAGAGGCAGCGGACTAGGGATCTATGAGCAGTTCTTC.

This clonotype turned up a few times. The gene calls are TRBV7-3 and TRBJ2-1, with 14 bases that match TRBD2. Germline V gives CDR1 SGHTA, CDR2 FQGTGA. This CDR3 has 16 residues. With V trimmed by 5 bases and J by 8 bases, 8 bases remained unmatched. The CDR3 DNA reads TGTGCCAGCAGCCCTCGCGGGACTAGCGGGAGTTATGAGCAGTTCTTC. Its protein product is CASSPRGTSGSYEQFF.